Presented here are 12 T cell receptor beta chains from one specimen sequenced in a study of blood T cell repertoires in COVID-19. The method was immunoSEQ multiplex PCR; TCRdb's version includes in-frame clones alone and lacks a portion of them. Of 65,000 to 70,000 clones in the sample, over 85% were seen once. The sequenced sample was peripheral blood. These TCRs come from a man between 70 and 80 years old with active COVID-19.

The rearrangement joins TRBV7-6 to TRBJ2-7, with D maybe TRBD1 (6 bases). Trimming left V 0 bases short and J 1 base short, with 13 bases between. Per germline, CDR1 SGHVS and CDR2 FNYEAQ. CDR3 length: 16 amino acids. The CDR3 DNA sequence: TGTGCCAGCAGCTTAGCCGCAAGCCAGGGGTCCTACGAGCAGTACTTC. Amino acid sequence: CASSLAASQGSYEQYF.

This chain links TRBV11-2 with TRBJ1-3; D call uncertain. Germline V CDR1 and CDR2: SGHAT, FQNNGV. Trimming took off 0 bases at V and 4 bases at J, with 4 bases between the two ends. This CDR3 spans 13 amino acids. The CDR3 nucleotides read TGTGCCAGCAGCTTAGATCTAGGAAACACCATATATTTT. Translating gives CASSLDLGNTIYF.

The CDR3 DNA sequence: TGTGCCAGCAGCCCCCGGACAGGGTTCGGGGAGCTGTTTTTT. Translation gives CASSPRTGFGELFF. The chain joins TRBV11-2 to TRBJ2-2, with 8 positions matching TRBD1. The V gene end was trimmed by 5 bases and the J gene end by 7 bases; junction bases not matched to a gene: 6. Germline CDR1 SGHAT, CDR2 FQNNGV. CDR3 size: 14 residues.

The V and J genes are TRBV4-2 and TRBJ2-1; 9 bases agree with TRBD2. Trimming cost V 0 bases and J 4 bases; bases outside gene matches: 7. This CDR3 is built from 17 residues. Per germline, CDR1 LGHNA and CDR2 YNFKEQ. This CDR3 is CASSQDGRGGLYNEQFF. DNA for the CDR3: TGTGCCAGCAGCCAAGATGGGCGGGGGGGATTGTACAATGAGCAGTTCTTC.

The chain joins TRBV5-8 to TRBJ2-2, with 7 bases identical to TRBD2. This CDR3 spans 20 amino acids. CDR1 is SGHTS, CDR2 YDEGEE, per germline. The junction had 16 bases not matched to a gene; V was cut back by 2 bases and J by 0 bases. The CDR3, as DNA: TGTGCCAGCAGCTTAACGTTGGCGGGGGTAGGGCCTCCGAACACCGGGGAGCTGTTTTTT. Protein: CASSLTLAGVGPPNTGELFF.

The chain recombines TRBV18 with TRBJ2-3, with 9 bases fitting TRBD1. Germline V gives CDR1 KGHSH, CDR2 LQKENI. With V trimmed by 0 bases and J by 3 bases, 4 bases remained unmatched. This CDR3 contains 16 residues. The chain's CDR3 is CASSPPNRGRTDTQYF. The DNA of the CDR3 is TGTGCCAGCTCACCACCGAACAGGGGGCGGACAGATACGCAGTATTTT.

CDR3 nucleotides: TGTGCCAGCAGTGAAAGGAGGGGGCACGAAAAACTGTTTTTT. Translation: CASSERRGHEKLFF. The chain combines TRBV6-1 with TRBJ1-4; 7 bases line up with TRBD1. This CDR3 region has 14 residues. Germline V gene data show CDR1 as MNHNS and CDR2 as SASEGT. V gave up 2 bases and J gave up 8 bases; unmatched junction bases: 5.

This chain connects TRBV5-1 to TRBJ2-2; 9 bases line up with TRBD1. J gave up 0 bases and V 3 bases, and 3 bases lay outside the gene matches. The CDR3 covers 16 residues. Germline assignment: CDR1 SGHRS and CDR2 YFSETQ. The CDR3 nucleotides are TGCGCCAGCAGCTCAGGACAGGGGTCGAACACCGGGGAGCTGTTTTTT. It specifies CASSSGQGSNTGELFF.

Here the CDR3 reads CASSLRGTGESPLHF. CDR3 bases: TGCGCCAGCAGCCTCCGGGGGACAGGGGAATCCCCCCTCCACTTT. This chain joins TRBV5-1 and TRBJ1-6, with 10 bases matching TRBD1. V shed 4 bases and J 13 bases; nucleotides not matched to a gene: 11. Per germline, CDR1 SGHRS and CDR2 YFSETQ. The CDR3 sequence is 15 residues long.

The genes are TRBV7-2 and TRBJ2-1; 7 bases agree with TRBD2. The CDR3 runs 16 residues. Trimming took 3 bases from V and 8 from J; bases not matched to a gene: 13. Per germline, CDR1 SGHTA and CDR2 FQGNSA. CDR3 protein: CASSFWTSRVIDEQFF. Here the CDR3 DNA reads TGTGCCAGCAGCTTCTGGACTAGTCGCGTGATAGATGAGCAGTTCTTC.

This clone has a single count. V gene TRBV20-1 combines with J gene TRBJ2-5, with D possibly TRBD2 on 5 matching bases. The germline CDR1 and CDR2 sequences are DFQATT and SNEGSKA (reference sequence). The CDR3 runs to 11 residues. Trimming removed 6 bases from V and 5 bases from J, with 10 bases in between. This chain's CDR3 is CSATRGETQYF. In DNA, the CDR3 is TGCAGTGCCACCCGCGGGGAGACCCAGTACTTC.

The CDR3 bases are TGTGCCAGCACGGGGGGGGCGATTCGAGGCTACACCTTC. The encoded protein is CASTGGAIRGYTF. This chain links TRBV6-5 with TRBJ1-2; TRBD1 is a possible D gene (6 bases). The CDR3 consists of 13 residues. Germline-derived CDR1 and CDR2 are MNHEY and SVGAGI. Trimming pared 7 bases from V and 8 bases from J, leaving 17 bases between.